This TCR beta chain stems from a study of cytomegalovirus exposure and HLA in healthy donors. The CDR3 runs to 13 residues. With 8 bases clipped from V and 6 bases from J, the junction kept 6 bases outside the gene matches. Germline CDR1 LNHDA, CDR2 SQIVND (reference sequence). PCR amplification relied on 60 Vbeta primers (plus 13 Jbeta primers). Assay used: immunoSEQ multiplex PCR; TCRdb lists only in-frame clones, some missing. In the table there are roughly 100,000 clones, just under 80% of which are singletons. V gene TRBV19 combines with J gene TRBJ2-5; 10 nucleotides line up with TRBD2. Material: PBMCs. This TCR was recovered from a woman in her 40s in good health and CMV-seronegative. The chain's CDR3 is CASGIAGGKTQYF. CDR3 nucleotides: TGTGCCAGTGGGATAGCGGGAGGAAAGACCCAGTACTTC.